Following are 30 T cell receptor beta chains from one sample sequenced in a study of cytomegalovirus exposure and HLA in healthy donors. PCR primers comprised 60 Vbeta and 13 Jbeta primers. The assay was immunoSEQ multiplex PCR, and TCRdb's table has in-frame clones only and misses some. The sample lists about 100,000 clones, approximately 87% seen once, with 2.5% to 3% in the top ten. The sequencing input was PBMCs. The receptor set was obtained from a man in his forties in good health and CMV-seronegative.

The genes are TRBV5-1 and TRBJ1-4, with D perhaps TRBD1 (6 bases). CDR3 length: 14 amino acids. The germline V gene has CDR1 SGHRS and CDR2 YFSETQ. Trimming pared 0 bases from V and 5 bases from J, leaving 8 bases between. The DNA of the CDR3 is TGCGCCAGCAGCTTGGCAGGGGCGAATGAAAAACTGTTTTTT. Protein sequence: CASSLAGANEKLFF.

V usage is TRBV10-3 and J usage is TRBJ1-4, with a weak D call TRBD1 (6 bases). The germline gives CDR1 ENHRY, CDR2 SYGVKD. V was cut by 6 bases and J by 6 bases, with 11 bases left in between. This CDR3 contains 13 residues. This chain's CDR3 is CAIRLDSHEKLFF. The CDR3 DNA follows: TGTGCCATCAGACTGGACAGCCATGAAAAACTGTTTTTT.

V is TRBV7-3 and J is TRBJ2-1; 11 bases are a match to TRBD1. The CDR3 spans 16 residues. Germline loops: CDR1 SGHTA, CDR2 FQGTGA. V dropped 8 bases and J dropped 0; count of bases not matched to a gene: 6. CDR3 sequence (DNA): TGTGCCAGCGGACAGGGGGCCATAAGCTCCTACAATGAGCAGTTCTTC. Translation gives CASGQGAISSYNEQFF.

This chain joins TRBV7-8 and TRBJ1-2; D not certain. V lost 5 bases, J lost 0 bases, and 7 bases lay in between. Germline CDR1 and CDR2: SGHVS and FQNEAQ. This CDR3 has 13 amino acids. In DNA, the CDR3 is TGTGCCAGCAGCCCCGGGACTAACTATGGCTACACCTTC. Its protein is CASSPGTNYGYTF.

The genes are TRBV7-6 and TRBJ1-3; D is perhaps TRBD1 (5 bases). This CDR3 has 17 residues. V dropped 1 base and J dropped 0 bases, with 13 bases sitting between them. CDR1 and CDR2 (germline): SGHVS, FNYEAQ. CDR3 sequence (DNA): TGTGCCAGCAGCTTAGGGGGCCAAAGGGTCTCTGGAAACACCATATATTTT. Amino acids: CASSLGGQRVSGNTIYF.

The chain has TRBV9 and TRBJ1-1, with 9 bases aligning to TRBD1. Germline V gives CDR1 SGDLS, CDR2 YYNGEE. The V gene end was trimmed by 3 bases and the J gene end by 4 bases; junction bases not matched to a gene: 4. The CDR3 has 14 amino acids. The CDR3 DNA reads as TGTGCCAGCAGCGCCGGGGACAGGGTCACTGAAGCTTTCTTT. As protein: CASSAGDRVTEAFF.

CDR3 amino acids: CASRLRAPADTQYF. In nucleotides, the CDR3 is TGTGCCAGCAGACTCAGGGCCCCCGCAGATACGCAGTATTTT. This rearrangement joins TRBV5-6 to TRBJ2-3; TRBD1 might be the D (5 bases). The CDR3 length is 14 residues. V lost 5 bases and J 4 bases, leaving 14 bases between the germline ends. The germline V gene has CDR1 SGHDT and CDR2 YYEEEE.

This chain uses TRBV5-4 with TRBJ1-6; weak D call: TRBD1 (5 bases). Trimming cost V 5 bases and J 6 bases, with 12 bases left between them. This CDR3 region has 14 residues. Germline CDR1 reads SGHNT; CDR2 reads YYREEE (reference sequence). The DNA for the CDR3 is TGTGCCAGCAGTTTTGACAGACTTAATTCACCCCTCCACTTT. Amino acid sequence: CASSFDRLNSPLHF.

The chain carries TRBV7-9 and TRBJ1-2; 8 positions agree with TRBD1. The CDR3 runs to 15 residues. V shed 1 base and J 7 bases; nucleotides not matched to a gene: 8. Germline V gene sequence: CDR1 SEHNR, CDR2 FQNEAQ (reference sequence). This CDR3 reads CASSLEVADRAGYTF. CDR3 in DNA: TGTGCCAGCAGCTTAGAAGTTGCGGACAGGGCTGGCTACACCTTC.

This sequence joins TRBV19 and TRBJ1-3; no definite D call. The CDR3 totals 17 residues. The V and J ends lost 0 bases and 7 bases respectively, with 19 bases between them. Per germline, CDR1 LNHDA and CDR2 SQIVND (reference sequence). The CDR3 DNA sequence: TGTGCCAGTAGTATAGATGTTTATCTCGGGAGTCGGAACACCATATATTTT. Translation: CASSIDVYLGSRNTIYF.

The chain has TRBV5-6 and TRBJ2-1; a weak D match, TRBD2 (6 bases). This CDR3 region has 13 residues. V was cut by 4 bases and J by 5 bases, with 10 bases left in between. Germline V lookup: CDR1 SGHDT, CDR2 YYEEEE. Here the CDR3 DNA reads TGTGCCAGCAGCGAGGGACTCAACAATGAGCAGTTCTTC. Encoded protein: CASSEGLNNEQFF.

The chain employs TRBV29-1 and TRBJ2-7; the match to TRBD1 covers 8 bases. CDR3 length equals 13 residues. The ends lost 4 bases at V and 3 bases at J; junction bases unmatched: 5. The germline V gene encodes CDR1 SQVTM and CDR2 ANQGSEA. CDR3 region: CSVAQGTGYEQYF. CDR3 DNA sequence: TGCAGCGTTGCACAGGGGACAGGCTACGAGCAGTACTTC.

This clone was counted once. The chain combines TRBV6-5 with TRBJ2-7; maybe TRBD1 (6 bases). The germline gives CDR1 MNHEY, CDR2 SVGAGI. CDR3 size: 16 residues. Trimming shortened V by 4 bases and J by 0 bases, and 16 bases separated the two germline ends. Here the CDR3 DNA reads TGTGCCAGCAGTTTAGGGACACCCTCCTACTCCTACGAGCAGTACTTC. This gives the protein CASSLGTPSYSYEQYF.

V and J are TRBV29-1 and TRBJ2-1, with 10 bases identical to TRBD1. This CDR3 region has 14 residues. V was clipped by 4 bases and J by 6 bases; unmatched bases: 6. Germline CDR1 and CDR2: SQVTM and ANQGSEA. CDR3 region: CSVVSRTGGNEQFF. The CDR3 bases are TGCAGCGTTGTTTCCCGGACAGGGGGCAATGAGCAGTTCTTC.

The rearrangement joins TRBV6-4 to TRBJ2-1; 11 bases are a match to TRBD2. The CDR3 spans 15 residues. The trim removed 6 bases at V and 5 bases at J, leaving 6 bases unmatched. Germline loops: CDR1 MRHNA, CDR2 SNTAGT. The CDR3 sequence: CASSLAGGINNEQFF. The CDR3 DNA sequence: TGTGCCAGCAGCTTAGCGGGGGGGATTAACAATGAGCAGTTCTTC.

The chain joins TRBV12-5 to TRBJ1-3; TRBD1 agrees at 7 bases. CDR1 is LGHNT, CDR2 FRNRAP, per germline. Trimming at V came to 1 base and at J to 0 bases, leaving 6 bases not matched to a gene. The CDR3 is 17 residues long. The CDR3 region has the DNA TGTGCTAGTGGTTTGGGGGACAGCCGTACCTCTGGAAACACCATATATTTT. Protein sequence: CASGLGDSRTSGNTIYF.

The chain is built from TRBV27 and TRBJ2-5; D possibly corresponds to TRBD2 (5 bases). The CDR3 is 20 amino acids. In germline, CDR1 is MNHEY, CDR2 SMNVEV (reference sequence). V was pared by 2 bases and J by 1 base, with 26 bases between. Here the CDR3 reads CASSLSRSRATSSPQETQYF. Here the CDR3 DNA reads TGTGCCAGCAGTTTAAGCCGTTCGAGGGCTACATCGAGCCCCCAAGAGACCCAGTACTTC.

The V gene is TRBV4-1, the J gene TRBJ2-5; 7 nucleotides align to TRBD1. Germline assignment: CDR1 MGHRA and CDR2 YSYEKL. The CDR3 has 15 residues. Trimming removed 4 bases from V and 4 bases from J; junction bases left unmatched: 9. The CDR3, as DNA: TGCGCCAGCAGCCCCCACCGGGACAGCGGAGAGACCCAGTACTTC. As protein: CASSPHRDSGETQYF.

The chain employs TRBV12-5 and TRBJ2-2; no definite D call. Trimming cost V 9 bases and J 7 bases, with 18 bases left between them. The germline V gene has CDR1 LGHNT and CDR2 FRNRAP. This CDR3 contains 14 residues. CDR3 DNA sequence: TGTGCTAGCGAGGAATTCCCCCGGAGCGGGGAGCTGTTTTTT. Protein product: CASEEFPRSGELFF.

This chain links TRBV6-5 with TRBJ1-3; maybe TRBD1 (5 bases). Germline CDR1 reads MNHEY; CDR2 reads SVGAGI. V lost 6 bases to trimming and J lost 1 base, with 10 bases between them. The CDR3 sequence is 14 residues long. CDR3 bases: TGTGCCAGCAGGCCGCAGGGTTCTGGAAACACCATATATTTT. Translated, it gives CASRPQGSGNTIYF.

V gene TRBV19 combines with J gene TRBJ1-4; a weak D match, TRBD1 (5 bases). Germline V gene sequence: CDR1 LNHDA, CDR2 SQIVND (reference sequence). CDR3 size: 17 residues. V dropped 6 bases and J dropped 3 bases, with 20 bases sitting between them. The CDR3 reads CASRMGGVGRPNEKLFF. CDR3 in DNA: TGTGCCAGTAGAATGGGGGGAGTTGGGAGGCCTAATGAAAAACTGTTTTTT.

This clone was recorded a few times. V gene TRBV28 combines with J gene TRBJ2-3, with D perhaps TRBD2 (5 bases). Germline-derived CDR1 and CDR2 are MDHEN and SYDVKM. V gave up 4 bases and J gave up 1 base, with 12 bases separating them. This CDR3 spans 15 amino acids. CDR3 sequence reads: CASSSAGEGTDTQYF. The CDR3 DNA reads TGTGCCAGCAGTTCCGCCGGGGAAGGCACAGATACGCAGTATTTT.

J is TRBJ2-5 and V is TRBV2, with 7 bases that match TRBD1. The end of the DNA fits TRBJ2-7 better, so the J call may be wrong. Germline V gene sequence: CDR1 SNHLY, CDR2 FYNNEI. The CDR3 contains 15 residues. The CDR3 DNA reads TGTGCCAGCACCATAAATTGGGACAGAGCCTACGAGCAGTACTTC. This sequence encodes CASTINWDRAYEQYF.

CDR3 region: CASTPRDLTNYGYTF. For the CDR3, the DNA is TGTGCCAGCACCCCCAGGGATCTCACCAACTATGGCTACACCTTC. V gene TRBV28 combines with J gene TRBJ1-2, with a weak D call TRBD1 (5 bases). The CDR3 has 15 amino acids. V was trimmed by 7 bases and J by 2 bases, leaving 17 bases between them. Germline lookup yields CDR1 MDHEN and CDR2 SYDVKM.

The chain links TRBV9 to TRBJ2-7, with 7 bases aligning to TRBD1. Germline V gene sequence: CDR1 SGDLS, CDR2 YYNGEE. The CDR3 sequence is 13 residues long. The junction had 0 bases not matched to a gene; V was cut back by 3 bases and J by 0 bases. Here the CDR3 reads CASSGQGSYEQYF. DNA for the CDR3: TGTGCCAGCAGCGGACAGGGCTCCTACGAGCAGTACTTC.

The CDR3 sequence: CASDRAPTGSPLHF. The CDR3 DNA sequence: TGTGCCAGCGATCGTGCACCTACGGGTTCACCCCTCCACTTT. This chain links TRBV6-5 with TRBJ1-6; no definite D call. This CDR3 contains 14 residues. The V gene lost 8 bases and the J gene lost 9 bases, with 17 bases spanning the gap. CDR1 and CDR2 from the germline V gene are MNHEY and SVGAGI.

The V call is TRBV5-1, the J call TRBJ1-1; D is unclear. V was cut by 4 bases and J by 1 base, with 11 bases left in between. Germline-derived CDR1 and CDR2 are SGHRS and YFSETQ. This CDR3 is built from 14 residues. Here the CDR3 reads CASSRGGENTEAFF. As DNA, the CDR3 is TGCGCCAGCAGCAGAGGCGGAGAGAACACTGAAGCTTTCTTT.

This clone rates as medium-sized. In the same sample, other DNA sequences code for this CDR3. The V and J genes are TRBV7-3 and TRBJ1-1, with a weak D call TRBD1 (5 bases). Germline V gives CDR1 SGHTA, CDR2 FQGTGA. Between the trimmed V and J ends, which lost 5 bases and 4 bases, there was a span of 14 bases. This CDR3 contains 14 residues. CDR3 nucleotides: TGTGCCAGCAGCCCAGGGTTGCTTGGCACTGAAGCTTTCTTT. Protein: CASSPGLLGTEAFF.

The chain recombines TRBV7-2 with TRBJ2-6; D unresolved. In germline, CDR1 is SGHTA, CDR2 FQGNSA. V dropped 4 bases and J dropped 12 bases, with 13 bases sitting between them. The CDR3 extends over 13 amino acids. The CDR3 DNA is TGTGCCAGCAGCTCCGTACCCACCAGCGTCCTGACTTTC. It encodes CASSSVPTSVLTF. Together with reference TRBV7-2 and TRBJ2-6, the CDR3 gives the full variable domain: GAGVSQSPSNKVTEKGKDVELRCDPISGHTALYWYRQSLGQGLEFLIYFQGNSAPDKSGLPSDRFSAERTGGSVSTLTIQRTQQEDSAVYLCASSSVPTSVLTFGAGSRLTVL.

The chain carries TRBV4-1 and TRBJ2-7; TRBD1 agrees at 9 bases. V trimming: 1 base; J trimming: 2 bases; junction bases outside the gene matches: 6. Germline-derived CDR1 and CDR2 are MGHRA and YSYEKL. This CDR3 has 16 amino acids. CDR3 nucleotide sequence: TGCGCCAGCAGCCAAGGACAGGGGGTATTCCCCTACGAGCAGTACTTC. Residues: CASSQGQGVFPYEQYF.